Listed below are T cell receptor beta chains from one sample, sequenced in a study of cytomegalovirus exposure and HLA in healthy donors. Assay: immunoSEQ multiplex PCR; the TCRdb copy retains only in-frame clones and omits some. The sample has around 240,000 clones; roughly 89% are singletons. Sequencing input: PBMCs. The receptors derive from a woman younger than 30 in good health and CMV-seronegative. The CDR3 runs from the conserved cysteine through the conserved F or W. D genes are given only for firm matches. Not all rows give a size; the values are once, few, many and, for expanded clones, a class.

v_gene	j_gene	d_gene	abundance	CDR3aa	CDR3nt
TRBV10-1	TRBJ2-7	NA	NA	CASSAGAYEQYF	TGCGCCAGCAGTGCGGGGGCCTACGAGCAGTACTTC
TRBV6-4	TRBJ2-1	TRBD2	NA	CASMLTSGGANEQFF	TGTGCCAGCATGCTGACTAGCGGGGGGGCCAATGAGCAGTTCTTC
TRBV5-8	TRBJ2-1	TRBD2	NA	CASSSQPTSGVDNEQFF	TGTGCCAGCAGCTCACAACCAACTAGCGGGGTTGACAATGAGCAGTTCTTC
TRBV5-6	TRBJ2-7	TRBD2	NA	CASNQAGGAYEQYF	TGTGCCAGCAATCAAGCGGGGGGGGCCTACGAGCAGTACTTC
TRBV6-5	TRBJ2-1	TRBD2	NA	CASCGGRDNEQFF	TGTGCCAGCTGCGGCGGGAGAGACAATGAGCAGTTCTTC
TRBV12-2	TRBJ2-2	NA	once	CASRLVITGELFF	TGTGCAAGTCGCTTAGTAATAACCGGGGAGCTGTTTTTT
TRBV9	TRBJ1-6	NA	NA	CASSVQTGSAPLHF	TGTGCCAGCAGCGTTCAGACAGGTTCTGCACCCCTCCACTTT
TRBV10-3	TRBJ2-2	NA	NA	CATGRTANTGELFF	TGTGCCACAGGAAGGACAGCGAACACCGGGGAGCTGTTTTTT
TRBV27	TRBJ1-2	TRBD1	once	CASSLAAGGNTNYGYTF	TGTGCCAGCAGTTTGGCGGCAGGGGGCAATACTAACTATGGCTACACCTTC
TRBV10-3	TRBJ2-7	NA	NA	CAISDSVSYEQYF	TGTGCCATCAGCGACAGCGTTTCCTACGAGCAGTACTTC
TRBV11-2	TRBJ2-1	TRBD1	NA	CASSGQGALSYNEQFF	TGTGCCAGCAGCGGACAGGGGGCCTTATCCTACAATGAGCAGTTCTTC
TRBV27	TRBJ2-5	NA	NA	CASVLETQYF	TGTGCCAGTGTCCTAGAGACCCAGTACTTC
TRBV4-3	TRBJ1-6	NA	NA	CASSQGAGSYNSPLHF	TGCGCCAGCAGCCAAGGGGCGGGTTCCTATAATTCACCCCTCCACTTT
TRBV4-1	TRBJ1-2	TRBD1	NA	CASSHGTGSGYTF	TGCGCCAGCAGCCACGGGACAGGGAGCGGCTACACCTTC
TRBV28	TRBJ1-2	TRBD1	NA	CASSFDRVPGGYGYTF	TGTGCCAGCAGTTTTGACAGGGTCCCAGGGGGCTATGGCTACACCTTC
TRBV7-2	TRBJ2-7	NA	few	CASSSRYYEQYF	TGTGCCAGCAGCTCGAGGTATTACGAGCAGTACTTC
TRBV5-1	TRBJ2-5	TRBD2	NA	CASSVTSGDRETQYF	TGCGCCAGCAGTGTGACTAGCGGGGACCGGGAGACCCAGTACTTC
TRBV6-5	TRBJ2-7	NA	many	CASSYDGTGSYEQYF	TGTGCCAGCAGTTACGATGGGACTGGCTCCTACGAGCAGTACTTC
TRBV7-8	TRBJ1-5	TRBD1	NA	CASSLGQGDNQPQHF	TGTGCCAGCAGCTTAGGACAGGGGGACAATCAGCCCCAGCATTTT
TRBV6-1	TRBJ2-1	NA	NA	CASSEAGFREQFF	TGTGCCAGCAGTGAGGCAGGTTTTCGCGAGCAGTTCTTC
TRBV27	TRBJ2-1	NA	NA	CASSFLNEQFF	TGTGCCAGCAGTTTCTTGAATGAGCAGTTCTTC
TRBV30	TRBJ2-3	NA	NA	CAWGPQVVSDTQYF	TGTGCCTGGGGGCCTCAGGTTGTATCAGATACGCAGTATTTT
TRBV6-4	TRBJ2-1	TRBD1	NA	CASSATGGSGGNEQFF	TGTGCCAGCAGCGCCACAGGGGGAAGTGGAGGAAATGAGCAGTTCTTC
TRBV13	TRBJ2-7	NA	NA	CASSLQGRVASGEQYF	TGTGCCAGCAGCCTTCAGGGAAGGGTGGCCAGTGGCGAGCAGTACTTC
TRBV7-2	TRBJ2-3	TRBD2	NA	CASSLVYASGGMYTQYF	TGTGCCAGCAGCTTAGTGTACGCTAGCGGGGGAATGTATACGCAGTATTTT
TRBV5-1	TRBJ2-3	TRBD2	NA	CASSEILAGGLGTDTQYF	TGCGCCAGCAGCGAGATTCTAGCGGGGGGGCTGGGCACAGATACGCAGTATTTT
TRBV7-6	TRBJ1-1	NA	NA	CASSPFDKNTEAFF	TGTGCCAGCAGCCCATTCGACAAGAACACTGAAGCTTTCTTT
TRBV9	TRBJ1-2	NA	once	CASSPRGAGFYGYTF	TGTGCCAGCAGCCCACGGGGGGCGGGCTTCTATGGCTACACCTTC
TRBV30	TRBJ1-1	NA	NA	CAWSAGQNTEAFF	TGTGCCTGGAGTGCTGGACAGAACACTGAAGCTTTCTTT
TRBV4-3	TRBJ1-4	TRBD1	NA	CASSQEATGWDEKLFF	TGCGCCAGCAGCCAAGAGGCGACAGGGTGGGATGAAAAACTGTTTTTT
TRBV6-1	TRBJ1-2	NA	NA	CASRTWGLNYGYTF	TGTGCCAGCAGAACTTGGGGGCTGAACTATGGCTACACCTTC
TRBV5-1	TRBJ2-7	NA	NA	CASSLAQGYYEQYF	TGCGCCAGCAGCTTGGCGCAGGGGTACTACGAGCAGTACTTC
TRBV7-9	TRBJ1-2	TRBD1	NA	CASSLDQGGDYGYTF	TGTGCCAGCAGCTTAGACCAGGGGGGCGACTATGGCTACACCTTC
TRBV11-2	TRBJ1-2	TRBD1	NA	CASSQNTGQNYGYTF	TGTGCCAGCAGCCAGAATACGGGACAGAACTATGGCTACACCTTC
TRBV27	TRBJ1-1	NA	NA	CASSIQGPNTEAFF	TGTGCCAGCAGTATACAGGGACCAAACACTGAAGCTTTCTTT
TRBV9	TRBJ2-2	TRBD2	NA	CASSALAGGPGSGELFF	TGTGCCAGCAGCGCTCTAGCGGGGGGGCCGGGCAGTGGGGAGCTGTTTTTT
TRBV19	TRBJ2-1	TRBD1	NA	CASSTTRTGSEQFF	TGTGCCAGTAGTACGACCCGGACAGGGTCTGAGCAGTTCTTC
TRBV19	TRBJ2-1	NA	once	CASSIPEEEQFF	TGTGCCAGTAGTATACCGGAGGAGGAGCAGTTCTTC
TRBV7-2	TRBJ2-3	NA	NA	CASSPSPGDGTQYF	TGTGCCAGCAGCCCCTCCCCAGGGGATGGGACGCAGTATTTT
TRBV10-3	TRBJ1-2	NA	once	CAISGGGGQGYTF	TGTGCCATCAGTGGGGGGGGTGGTCAAGGCTACACCTTC
TRBV7-2	TRBJ2-7	TRBD1	NA	CASSLRQGRNEQYF	TGTGCCAGCAGCTTACGACAGGGGAGGAACGAGCAGTACTTC
TRBV27	TRBJ2-7	TRBD1	NA	CASSLLFVRGRNEQYF	TGTGCCAGCAGTTTATTATTCGTCAGGGGGCGAAACGAGCAGTACTTC
TRBV19	TRBJ1-2	NA	NA	CASSILGQSRDGYTF	TGTGCCAGTAGTATTTTGGGGCAGTCACGGGATGGCTACACCTTC
TRBV5-1	TRBJ1-2	NA	NA	CASSLDGSYGYTF	TGCGCCAGCAGCTTGGATGGTAGTTATGGCTACACCTTC
TRBV7-8	TRBJ2-7	NA	NA	CASSLGVGDEQYF	TGTGCCAGCAGCTTAGGAGTCGGGGACGAGCAGTACTTC
TRBV5-1	TRBJ1-4	NA	few	CASRVLSQGKLFF	TGCGCCAGCAGGGTTTTAAGTCAGGGAAAACTGTTTTTT
TRBV4-1	TRBJ1-5	TRBD1	NA	CASSRSQGGPQPQHF	TGCGCCAGCAGCCGATCACAGGGGGGCCCTCAGCCCCAGCATTTT
TRBV7-3	TRBJ2-7	TRBD1	NA	CASSSRPGQGPHEQYF	TGTGCCAGCAGCTCAAGGCCGGGACAGGGGCCCCACGAGCAGTACTTC
TRBV9	TRBJ2-7	NA	NA	CASSVSGLHSYEQYF	TGTGCCAGCAGCGTGTCGGGACTCCACTCCTACGAGCAGTACTTC
TRBV19	TRBJ2-1	NA	NA	CASSILGWQGSLNEQFF	TGTGCCAGTAGTATACTAGGCTGGCAGGGATCCCTCAATGAGCAGTTCTTC
TRBV2	TRBJ1-4	NA	NA	CATYRASNEKLFF	TGTGCCACCTACAGGGCGTCTAATGAAAAACTGTTTTTT
TRBV5-1	TRBJ1-1	NA	NA	CASSLVAGFGTEAFF	TGCGCCAGCAGCTTGGTTGCGGGTTTTGGCACTGAAGCTTTCTTT
TRBV5-4	TRBJ2-7	TRBD2	NA	CASSSGGSRYEQYF	TGTGCCAGCAGTAGCGGGGGATCACGCTACGAGCAGTACTTC
TRBV19	TRBJ2-2	NA	NA	CATSLGANTGELFF	TGTGCCACCTCACTGGGAGCGAACACCGGGGAGCTGTTTTTT
TRBV4-3	TRBJ2-4	NA	NA	CASSQDRWRGSVKAKNIQYF	TGCGCCAGCAGCCAAGATCGGTGGCGGGGATCGGTTAAGGCCAAAAACATTCAGTACTTC
TRBV5-3	TRBJ1-2	NA	NA	CARSPTENPPNYGYTF	TGTGCCAGAAGCCCGACAGAGAACCCTCCCAATTATGGCTACACCTTC
TRBV5-1	TRBJ1-1	NA	NA	CASSLAGWDTEAFF	TGCGCCAGCAGCTTGGCCGGGTGGGACACTGAAGCTTTCTTT
TRBV19	TRBJ1-6	TRBD1	NA	CASRGQGVNSPLHF	TGTGCCAGTAGGGGACAGGGTGTAAATTCACCCCTCCACTTT
TRBV6-5	TRBJ1-1	NA	NA	CASQRGNTEAFF	TGTGCCAGCCAAAGAGGTAACACTGAAGCTTTCTTT
TRBV6-5	TRBJ1-1	NA	NA	CASSYLPQTVNTEAFF	TGTGCCAGCAGTTACTTGCCGCAGACAGTTAACACTGAAGCTTTCTTT